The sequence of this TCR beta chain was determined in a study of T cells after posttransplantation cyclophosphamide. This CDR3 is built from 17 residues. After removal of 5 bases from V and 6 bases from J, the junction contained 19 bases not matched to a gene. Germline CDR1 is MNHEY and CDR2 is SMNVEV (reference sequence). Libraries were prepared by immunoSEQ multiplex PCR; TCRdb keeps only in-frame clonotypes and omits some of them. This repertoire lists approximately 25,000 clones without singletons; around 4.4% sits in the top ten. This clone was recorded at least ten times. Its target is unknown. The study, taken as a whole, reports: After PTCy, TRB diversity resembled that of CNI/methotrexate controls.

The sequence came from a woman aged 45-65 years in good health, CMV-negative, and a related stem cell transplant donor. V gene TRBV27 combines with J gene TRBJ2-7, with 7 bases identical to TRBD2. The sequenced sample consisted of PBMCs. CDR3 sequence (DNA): TGTGCCAGCAGTCCAACCCCTCCGGCGGGAGTGGGATCCGAGCAGTACTTC. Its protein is CASSPTPPAGVGSEQYF.